Below are 17 T cell receptor beta chains sequenced from a single sample in a study of shared clonotypes between healthy human individuals. Assay used: immunoSEQ multiplex PCR; TCRdb lists only in-frame clones, some missing. The sample carries some 1.1 million clones, about 80% recorded once. Sample: memory CD4+ T cells from PBMCs. Subset defined: CD45RA-negative fraction. The receptors shown here come from a man aged 18-30 years in good health. Some clones in this sample may be carry-over from other donors' samples.

This rearrangement joins TRBV7-2 to TRBJ2-7; 7 bases agree with TRBD2. Looked up from germline, CDR1 is SGHTA and CDR2 is FQGNSA. Unmatched junction bases numbered 13, after V lost 5 bases and J lost 3 bases. This CDR3 is built from 16 residues. The CDR3 DNA reads TGTGCCAGCAGCCGGGACTATCCGTTTTTAGGCTACGAGCAGTACTTC. Protein: CASSRDYPFLGYEQYF.

This chain connects TRBV28 to TRBJ2-1, with 13 positions matching TRBD2. Germline V gives CDR1 MDHEN, CDR2 SYDVKM. The CDR3 totals 15 residues. The V gene end was trimmed by 4 bases and the J gene end by 10 bases; junction bases not matched to a gene: 7. The CDR3 loop reads CASSSPGLAGREQFF. The CDR3, as DNA: TGTGCCAGCAGTTCACCGGGACTAGCGGGAAGGGAGCAGTTCTTC.

Concerning this clone itself: This CDR3 is also generated by other DNA sequences in the sample. This chain uses TRBV18 with TRBJ1-4; D is undetermined. The V end was cut by 6 bases, the J end by 1 base, with 9 bases between. The germline V gene encodes CDR1 KGHSH and CDR2 LQKENI. The CDR3 spans 14 residues. The CDR3 is CASSLGGTNEKLFF. The CDR3 DNA follows: TGTGCCAGCTCCCTAGGTGGAACTAATGAAAAACTGTTTTTT.

V and J are TRBV5-1 and TRBJ2-5; the D gene is possibly TRBD2 (5 bases). Germline V lookup: CDR1 SGHRS, CDR2 YFSETQ. Deletions cut 0 bases from V and 2 bases from J, with 14 bases between. The CDR3 consists of 16 residues. In nucleotides, the CDR3 is TGCGCCAGCAGCTTGGGCCTGGGAGCGGTACAAGAGACCCAGTACTTC. This encodes CASSLGLGAVQETQYF.

The genes are TRBV11-2 and TRBJ2-7; 9 nucleotides line up with TRBD2. This CDR3 region has 17 residues. V shed 4 bases and J 5 bases; nucleotides not matched to a gene: 15. From germline, CDR1 is SGHAT and CDR2 FQNNGV. CDR3 amino acids: CASSSRQRSGRPHEQYF. CDR3 coding DNA: TGTGCCAGCAGCTCCCGCCAGAGGAGCGGGAGGCCCCACGAGCAGTACTTC.

The chain carries TRBV5-1 and TRBJ1-2, with 9 bases lining up with TRBD1. V lost 4 bases to trimming and J lost 7 bases; unmatched junction nucleotides: 8. Germline assignment: CDR1 SGHRS and CDR2 YFSETQ. CDR3 length: 14 amino acids. CDR3: CASSQTGTGSGYTF. In DNA, the CDR3 is TGCGCCAGCAGCCAAACCGGGACAGGGTCTGGCTACACCTTC.

V gene TRBV5-1 combines with J gene TRBJ2-3, with TRBD1 matching 8 bases. Germline V lookup: CDR1 SGHRS, CDR2 YFSETQ. The CDR3 sequence is 14 residues long. With 1 base clipped from V and 5 bases from J, the junction kept 3 bases outside the gene matches. Here the CDR3 DNA reads TGCGCCAGCAGCTTGACAGGGGGTGGAGATACGCAGTATTTT. Translation gives CASSLTGGGDTQYF. Combining the CDR3 with reference TRBV5-1 and TRBJ2-3 gives the whole variable domain KAGVTQTPRYLIKTRGQQVTLSCSPISGHRSVSWYQQTPGQGLQFLFEYFSETQRNKGNFPGRFSGRQFSNSRSEMNVSTLELGDSALYLCASSLTGGGDTQYFGPGTRLTVL.

The genes are TRBV7-2 and TRBJ2-7; D is unclear. The CDR3 is 14 residues long. V lost 1 base and J 0 bases, leaving 7 bases between the germline ends. Germline assignment: CDR1 SGHTA and CDR2 FQGNSA. Here the CDR3 DNA reads TGTGCCAGCAGCTTAGTCGCTATCTCCTACGAGCAGTACTTC. This sequence encodes CASSLVAISYEQYF. The entire variable domain, with the rest obtained from reference TRBV7-2 and TRBJ2-7, is as follows: GAGVSQSPSNKVTEKGKDVELRCDPISGHTALYWYRQSLGQGLEFLIYFQGNSAPDKSGLPSDRFSAERTGGSVSTLTIQRTQQEDSAVYLCASSLVAISYEQYFGPGTRLTVT.

This rearrangement joins TRBV5-1 to TRBJ2-5; TRBD2 aligns across 9 bases. From germline, CDR1 is SGHRS and CDR2 YFSETQ. The CDR3 covers 17 residues. J lost 5 bases, V lost 0 bases, and 11 bases had no gene match. The CDR3 DNA follows: TGCGCCAGCAGCTTGGGTGCTAGCGGGATCCAGGGGGAGACCCAGTACTTC. It specifies CASSLGASGIQGETQYF.

This clone was seen once. This sequence joins TRBV7-2 and TRBJ2-2; D is possibly TRBD1 (6 bases). Germline V lookup: CDR1 SGHTA, CDR2 FQGNSA. The CDR3 contains 16 residues. Deletions cut 5 bases from V and 5 bases from J, with 18 bases between. The CDR3 sequence: CASSALITGTTGELFF. The CDR3 DNA sequence: TGTGCCAGCAGCGCATTAATAACAGGGACGACCGGGGAGCTGTTTTTT.

The rearrangement joins TRBV5-1 to TRBJ2-5, with D possibly being TRBD2 (7 bases). V was cut by 2 bases and J by 4 bases, with 12 bases left in between. This CDR3 has 14 amino acids. The germline V gene encodes CDR1 SGHRS and CDR2 YFSETQ. CDR3 in amino acids: CASSLTGRGETQYF. Here the CDR3 DNA reads TGCGCCAGCAGCTTAACAGGGAGGGGAGAGACCCAGTACTTC.

The chain has TRBV28 and TRBJ1-4, with 10 bases fitting TRBD1. V was clipped by 5 bases and J by 6 bases; unmatched bases: 9. The CDR3 is 16 amino acids. Germline V CDR1 and CDR2: MDHEN, SYDVKM. The CDR3 protein is CASSPFGTGDYEKLFF. The CDR3 DNA follows: TGTGCCAGCAGTCCATTCGGGACAGGGGACTATGAAAAACTGTTTTTT.

V gene TRBV6-1 combines with J gene TRBJ1-2, with 7 bases aligning to TRBD1. The germline V gene has CDR1 MNHNS and CDR2 SASEGT. The junction had 16 bases not matched to a gene; V was cut back by 10 bases and J by 8 bases. The CDR3 sequence is 14 residues long. The CDR3 nucleotides are TGTGCCACCATGGGAGGGGGCTACCTTAAAGGCTACACCTTC. This gives the protein CATMGGGYLKGYTF.

This clone has a single count. This chain links TRBV18 with TRBJ1-4; unclear D gene. The CDR3 has 14 amino acids. Germline loops: CDR1 KGHSH, CDR2 LQKENI. The germline V and J ends were trimmed by 0 bases and 8 bases, with 10 bases remaining between them. The CDR3 sequence: CASSPPALGEKLFF. CDR3 coding DNA: TGTGCCAGCTCACCACCGGCCTTGGGGGAAAAACTGTTTTTT.

On this clone: This same CDR3 is encoded by further DNA sequences in the sample. CDR3 sequence (DNA): TGTGCCAGCAATCCCAACTATGGCTACACCTTC. Translating it yields CASNPNYGYTF. This chain connects TRBV2 to TRBJ1-2, with D unresolved. Germline V gene lookup returns CDR1 SNHLY and CDR2 FYNNEI. This CDR3 has 11 amino acids. Deletions cut 7 bases from V and 2 bases from J, with 5 bases between.

The chain recombines TRBV5-1 with TRBJ2-4; 7 nucleotides align to TRBD2. The germline V gene encodes CDR1 SGHRS and CDR2 YFSETQ. The CDR3 has 14 amino acids. After removal of 4 bases from V and 4 bases from J, the junction contained 5 bases not matched to a gene. CDR3: CASSREVEKNIQYF. Written as DNA, the CDR3 is TGCGCCAGCAGCCGGGAGGTAGAAAAAAACATTCAGTACTTC.

The rearrangement links TRBV28 to TRBJ2-3; maybe TRBD1 (6 bases). Trimming took 3 bases from V and 4 from J, leaving 14 bases between them. The CDR3 runs to 15 residues. Germline V gene lookup returns CDR1 MDHEN and CDR2 SYDVKM. The CDR3, as DNA: TGTGCCAGCAGTTTCTCTCGAGGGGGATCAGATACGCAGTATTTT. Translated, it gives CASSFSRGGSDTQYF.